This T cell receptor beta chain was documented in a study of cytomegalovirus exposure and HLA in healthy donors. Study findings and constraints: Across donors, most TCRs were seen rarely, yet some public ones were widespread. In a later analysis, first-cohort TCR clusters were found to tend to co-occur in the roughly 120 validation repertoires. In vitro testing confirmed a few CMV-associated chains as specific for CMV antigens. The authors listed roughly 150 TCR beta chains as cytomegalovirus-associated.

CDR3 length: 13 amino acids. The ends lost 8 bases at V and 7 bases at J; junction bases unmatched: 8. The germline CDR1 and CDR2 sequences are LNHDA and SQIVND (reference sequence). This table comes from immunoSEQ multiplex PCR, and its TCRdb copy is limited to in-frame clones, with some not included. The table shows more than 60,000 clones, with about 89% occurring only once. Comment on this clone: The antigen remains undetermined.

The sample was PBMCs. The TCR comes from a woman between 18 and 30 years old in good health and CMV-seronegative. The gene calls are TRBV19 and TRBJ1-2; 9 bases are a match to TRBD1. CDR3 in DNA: TGTGCCAGTCAACGGGGACAGGGAGGTGGCTACACCTTC. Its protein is CASQRGQGGGYTF.